The present T cell receptor beta chain was sequenced within a study of blood T cell repertoires in COVID-19. With V trimmed by 4 bases and J by 7 bases, 4 bases remained unmatched. Looked up from germline, CDR1 is MNHEY and CDR2 is SVGAGI. The CDR3 totals 13 residues. Worth noting for this clone: Other DNA variants within this sample encode the same CDR3.

Measured with immunoSEQ multiplex PCR; TCRdb has only the in-frame clones, and not every one. This sample yields 110,000 to 150,000 clones, of which 65% to 80% are seen a single time; around 4% belongs to the top ten. J is TRBJ1-2 and V is TRBV6-5; TRBD1 agrees at 9 bases. The source material was peripheral blood. This receptor was taken from a man aged 60 to 69 with acute or convalescent COVID-19. CDR3 DNA sequence: TGTGCCAGCAGTTCACAGGGGGCGCGTGGCTACACCTTC. Translating gives CASSSQGARGYTF.